This entry describes one T cell receptor (beta chain). What it recognizes is unknown. Germline V gives CDR1 SGHDN, CDR2 FVKESK. The V end lost 2 bases, the J end lost 0 bases, and 7 bases lay between the germline ends. The CDR3 consists of 15 residues. These data belong to a study of vaccination and CD4 T cells after COVID-19. Study context: Two of the convalescents were Hispanic, and convalescents were six males and four females. Notes on the study in general: SARS-CoV-2-reactive clonotypes showed a nonsignificant median rise from about 20 to 38.

The treatment is: approximately 11-day PBMC culture with coronavirus spike peptide pools or control peptides (ViraFEST assay). Expanded clonotypes were found by TCR sequencing after peptide-pool stimulation (ViraFEST). The positive PCR dates, which preceded the US Alpha, Beta and Delta variants, fell between March and December 2020. CD4+ T cells that had been cultured provided DNA sequenced with the Oncomine TCR Beta short-read assay. TCRdb used MiXCR to reprocess the PCR reads, holding one entry per CDR3 protein. The profile shows about 19,000 distinct CDR3 sequences, around 41% of them singletons.

The sequenced material came from cultured CD4+ T cells from blood. The chain carries TRBV14 and TRBJ2-2, with a weak D call TRBD1 (5 bases). This receptor was taken from a human donor with COVID-19. This CDR3 reads CASSQQGTNTGELFF. In DNA form, the CDR3 reads TGTGCCAGCAGCCAACAGGGTACGAACACCGGGGAGCTGTTTTTT.